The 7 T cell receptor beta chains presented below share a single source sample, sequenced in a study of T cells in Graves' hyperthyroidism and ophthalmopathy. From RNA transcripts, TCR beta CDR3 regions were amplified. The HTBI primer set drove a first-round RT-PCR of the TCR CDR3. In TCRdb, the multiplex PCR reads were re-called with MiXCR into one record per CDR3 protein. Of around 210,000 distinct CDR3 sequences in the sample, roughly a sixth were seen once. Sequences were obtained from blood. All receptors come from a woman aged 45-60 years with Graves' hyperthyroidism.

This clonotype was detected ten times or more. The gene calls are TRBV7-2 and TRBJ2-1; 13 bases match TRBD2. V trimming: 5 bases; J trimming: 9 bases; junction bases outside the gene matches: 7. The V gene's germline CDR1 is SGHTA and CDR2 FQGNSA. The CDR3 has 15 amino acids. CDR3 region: CASSPRTSGRGEQFF. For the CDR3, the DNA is TGTGCCAGCAGCCCCCGGACTAGCGGGAGAGGTGAGCAGTTCTTC.

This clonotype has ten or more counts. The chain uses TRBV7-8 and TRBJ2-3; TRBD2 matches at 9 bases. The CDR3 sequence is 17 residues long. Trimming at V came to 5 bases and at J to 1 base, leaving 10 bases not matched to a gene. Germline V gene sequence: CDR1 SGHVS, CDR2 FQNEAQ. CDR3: CASSLWVWTSGTDTQYF. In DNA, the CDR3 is TGTGCCAGCAGCCTTTGGGTATGGACTAGCGGCACAGATACGCAGTATTTT.

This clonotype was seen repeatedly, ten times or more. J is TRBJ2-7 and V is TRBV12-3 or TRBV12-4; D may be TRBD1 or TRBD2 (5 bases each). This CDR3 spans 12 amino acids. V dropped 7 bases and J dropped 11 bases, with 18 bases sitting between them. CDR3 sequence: CASKTRDLDEYF. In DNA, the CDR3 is TGTGCCAGCAAAACCCGGGACCTAGACGAGTACTTC.

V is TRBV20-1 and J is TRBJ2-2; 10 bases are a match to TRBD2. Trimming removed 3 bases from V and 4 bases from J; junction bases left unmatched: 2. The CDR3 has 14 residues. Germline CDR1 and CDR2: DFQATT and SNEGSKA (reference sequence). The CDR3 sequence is CSARSSGGTGELFF. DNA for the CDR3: TGCAGTGCTAGGTCTAGCGGGGGCACCGGGGAGCTGTTTTTT.

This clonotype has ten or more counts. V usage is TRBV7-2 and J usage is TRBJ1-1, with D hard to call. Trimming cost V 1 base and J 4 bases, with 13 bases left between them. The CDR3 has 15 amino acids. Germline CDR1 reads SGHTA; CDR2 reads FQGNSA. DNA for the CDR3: TGTGCCAGCAGCTTAGTCTGGGAGAGCGGCACTGAAGCTTTCTTT. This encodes CASSLVWESGTEAFF.

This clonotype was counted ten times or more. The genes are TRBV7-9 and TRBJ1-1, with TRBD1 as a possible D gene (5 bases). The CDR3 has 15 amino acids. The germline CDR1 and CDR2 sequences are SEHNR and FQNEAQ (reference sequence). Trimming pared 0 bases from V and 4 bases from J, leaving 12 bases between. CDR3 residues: CASSLALGVATEAFF. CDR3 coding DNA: TGTGCCAGCAGCTTAGCCCTGGGGGTCGCCACTGAAGCTTTCTTT.

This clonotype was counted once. CDR3 nucleotides: TGTGCCAGCAGTGTGTGGGCCACCAATGAGCAGTTCTTC. This sequence encodes CASSVWATNEQFF. The chain joins TRBV2 to TRBJ2-1; D is unclear. The V gene's germline CDR1 is SNHLY and CDR2 FYNNEI. The CDR3 has 13 amino acids. V was cut by 4 bases and J by 6 bases, with 10 bases left in between.